This paragraph covers one TCR beta chain sequence. Its antigen is as yet unknown. This record comes from a study of T cell responses to AZD1222 COVID-19 vaccine. Turning to the study itself: Second-dose timings of about 4 or about 12 weeks were pooled. Study results and limitations: Variant regions that are unmutated are reportedly the target of nearly half of spike-specific TCRs. Spike-specific TCR breadth and depth were elevated following two AZD1222 doses.

Only in-frame clones appear in the TCRdb table, and some are missing; sequencing was by immunoSEQ multiplex PCR. Of some 130,000 clones detected, around 85% appear once; the ten largest clones hold 8%. This TCR came from an adult in good health. Source: peripheral blood, taken on day 0 of AZD1222 vaccination.

This CDR3 is CASSLDPLTGELFF. As DNA, the CDR3 is TGTGCCAGCAGCTTAGATCCCCTAACCGGGGAGCTGTTTTTT. The chain recombines TRBV11-3 with TRBJ2-2; D is unclear. V gave up 0 bases and J gave up 5 bases, with 7 bases separating them. The CDR3 length is 14 residues. Germline lookup yields CDR1 SGHNT and CDR2 YENEEA.